This T cell receptor (beta chain) is drawn from a study of shared clonotypes between healthy human individuals (dated by TCRdb to about 2020). With regard to the full study: The cohort included a few men and a couple of women between 18 and 49 years of age. For each donor, CD4 naive and CD4 memory were each run on three plates, CD8 naive on two plates, and CD8 memory on one plate. The study deeply sequenced blood TCR repertoires of about 5 healthy adults to estimate repertoire size and the extent of clonotype sharing between individuals. To increase sequencing depth and limit assay-specific biases, TCR repertoire library preparation and sequencing were carried out by different laboratories using diverse techniques. Each donor's leukapheresis produced roughly between roughly 0.85 and 10 billion PBMCs.

This clone came up a few times. Its specific antigen is unknown. It has no much larger one-base neighbor in the sample; base qualities were not kept. Counted from cysteine to phenylalanine, this CDR3 has 13 amino acids. Kept here is only the CDR3 DNA, which spans 39 bases and is read in frame from base 1. V is shortened by 2 bases, J by 8 bases, and the region joining them spans 10 bases. The germline V gene sets CDR1 to SNHLY and CDR2 to FYNNEI. Overall study outcomes, separate from this receptor: Higher generation probabilities were observed for clonotypes shared by all four sorted-subset donors than for non-shared clonotypes. Only blood was sampled, and tissue TCR repertoires likely differ from those in blood. Sharing across several donors was observed for roughly 5.4% of naive CD4, under 4% of naive CD8, roughly 2.3% of memory CD4, and around 0.4% of memory CD8 clonotypes. Because the study included a small number of donors, the genetic and exposure-history diversity represented was limited. Even with the large sequencing depth, rarefaction of the sorted-subset datasets indicated that sequencing was incomplete. Naive subsets generally had larger estimated clonotype richness than memory subsets. Pairwise subsampling led to the expectation that sequencing depth would affect the degree of clonotype sharing among donors.

The donors were healthy, HIV-negative adults with no recently reported acute infections or vaccinations. All donors were Caucasian adults living in Nashville, Tennessee, USA. Magnetic negative selection was used to enrich CD4+ T cells, after which naive cells were positively selected on CD45RA and the negative fraction became the memory subset. Blood was obtained by leukapheresis, after which PBMCs were separated by Ficoll-Histopaque density gradient centrifugation and cryopreserved in liquid nitrogen vapor phase. Analytical flow cytometry was used to check the purity and quantity of each magnetically sorted T cell population. Each sorted fraction had its genomic DNA isolated and then quantified by UV absorbance on a Nanodrop 2000c. Using the deep immunoSEQ assay, multiplex PCR amplified TCR CDR3 regions from genomic DNA. Extracted genomic DNA from each cell subset was distributed evenly across all wells of several immunoSEQ 96-well plates, and each plate was treated as a replicate. For sorted subsets, around 200 ng genomic DNA, equal to about 30,000 T cell genomes, was loaded into each replicate PCR. The purified libraries were quantified using a Qubit 3.0 fluorometer, sized with a Bioanalyzer 2100, and then quantified again using the KAPA Library Quantification kit. Every immunoSEQ 96-well plate was sequenced on a dedicated single-read 150-cycle Illumina NextSeq 550 flow cell. From the authors' description of their analysis: Because the immunoSEQ output held only junctional sequences and lacked quality scores, the filtering could not match the filtering applied to full-length reads. To assign V/J genes and CDR3, sequences were annotated against IMGT germline references using PyIR, a Python wrapper for IgBLAST v1.9. Reads were filtered out if the reads had weak V/J assignments (E-value above 1e-6), no CDR3, stop codons, out-of-frame junctions, or ambiguous translated residues. V3J clonotypes were defined as sequences sharing the same inferred V gene, J gene, and CDR3 amino acid sequence. Percentage overlap between repertoires was calculated by dividing the number of shared unique clonotypes by the size of the smaller repertoire. Three approaches were used to assess repertoire richness: RTK rarefaction, the Chao1 estimator, and Recon v2.1 estimates of unobserved clonotypes. Generation probabilities were computed with OLGA for all TCRbeta clonotypes obtained by the gDNA method from a few donors. The source is immuneACCESS, and TCRdb retained only in-frame sequences with V and J called. Part of the clones is not carried over; for the studies checked, unresolved V genes explain less than half of this, and the remainder is unexplained. That table supplies the V and J calls and clone size; D and trimming were determined from the DNA. A total of 980,000 or so clones appear in this sample, 76% of them only once. Jointly, the top ten make up nearly 1.5% of the sample.

The chain joins TRBV2 to TRBJ2-1; the D region possibly corresponds to TRBD2 (5 bases align). The TCR comes from a man aged 18-30 years in good health. Specimen: memory CD4+ T cells sorted from blood. The sample's cell subset or site label is to be understood as: CD45RA-negative fraction. The sequence in DNA is TGTGCCAGCAGTGAATTCGGCGGGTATGAGCAGTTCTTC. This translates into CASSEFGGYEQFF.